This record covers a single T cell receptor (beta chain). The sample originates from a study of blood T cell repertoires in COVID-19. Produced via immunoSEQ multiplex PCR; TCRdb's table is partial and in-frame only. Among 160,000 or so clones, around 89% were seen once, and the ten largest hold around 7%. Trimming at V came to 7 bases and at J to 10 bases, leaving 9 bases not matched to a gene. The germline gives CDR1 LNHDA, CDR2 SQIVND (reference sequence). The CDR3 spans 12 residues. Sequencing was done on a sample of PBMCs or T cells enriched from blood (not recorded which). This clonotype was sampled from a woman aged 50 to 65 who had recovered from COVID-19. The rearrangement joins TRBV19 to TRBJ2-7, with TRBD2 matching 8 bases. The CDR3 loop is CASTPGGGRQYF. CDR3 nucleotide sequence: TGTGCCAGTACCCCGGGAGGGGGGAGACAGTACTTC.